This TCR beta chain came from a study of OX40 agonist ivuxolimab in advanced cancers. Germline V lookup: CDR1 MNHEY, CDR2 SMNVEV (reference sequence). V was shortened by 4 bases and J by 5 bases, with 14 bases between the two germline ends. The CDR3 has 14 residues. Sequencing used immunoSEQ multiplex PCR; TCRdb keeps in-frame clones, though not all of them. Among tens of thousands of clones, 85% to 95% were seen once, and the ten largest hold approximately 0.7%. This receptor was taken from an adult with an advanced solid tumor such as melanoma, head and neck, liver or kidney cancer. This specimen consisted of CD4+ or CD8+ T cells sorted from blood, obtained in a trial of the OX40 agonist ivuxolimab. The chain has TRBV27 and TRBJ1-1, with D hard to call. The DNA for the CDR3 is TGTGCCAGCAGTTCCCCCGCGCTAAGAACTGAAGCTTTCTTT. Translated: CASSSPALRTEAFF.